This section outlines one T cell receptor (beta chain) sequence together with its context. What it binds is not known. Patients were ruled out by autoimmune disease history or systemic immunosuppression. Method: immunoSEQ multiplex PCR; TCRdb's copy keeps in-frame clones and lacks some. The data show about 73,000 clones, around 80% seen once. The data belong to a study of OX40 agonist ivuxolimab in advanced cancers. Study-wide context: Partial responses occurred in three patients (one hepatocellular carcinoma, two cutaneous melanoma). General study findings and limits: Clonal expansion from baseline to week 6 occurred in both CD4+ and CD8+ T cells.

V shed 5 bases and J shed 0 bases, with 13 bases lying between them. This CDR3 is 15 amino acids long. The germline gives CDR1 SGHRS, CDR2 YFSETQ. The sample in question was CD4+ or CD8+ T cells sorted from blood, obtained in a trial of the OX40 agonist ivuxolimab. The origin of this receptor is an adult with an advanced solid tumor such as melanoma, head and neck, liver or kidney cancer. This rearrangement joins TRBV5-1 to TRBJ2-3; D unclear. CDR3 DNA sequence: TGCGCCAGCAGTCTATTAGGGCCTAGCACAGATACGCAGTATTTT. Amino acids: CASSLLGPSTDTQYF. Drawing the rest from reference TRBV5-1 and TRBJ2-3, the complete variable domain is KAGVTQTPRYLIKTRGQQVTLSCSPISGHRSVSWYQQTPGQGLQFLFEYFSETQRNKGNFPGRFSGRQFSNSRSEMNVSTLELGDSALYLCASSLLGPSTDTQYFGPGTRLTVL.